Sequencing of this T cell receptor beta chain was carried out in a study of T cell changes during pregnancy in multiple sclerosis. Here immunoSEQ multiplex PCR was the method, and the copy in TCRdb shows in-frame clones only, minus some. The sample has approximately 66,000 clones; more than 85% are singletons. This material consisted of CD8+ T cells from peripheral blood mononuclear cells, taken before pregnancy. The TCR sequence derives from a female donor with multiple sclerosis, enrolled in a pregnancy study.

CDR3 sequence: CASGSSYEQYF. The CDR3 DNA reads as TGTGCCAGCGGTAGCTCCTACGAGCAGTACTTC. The rearrangement uses TRBV27 and TRBJ2-7; D gene ambiguous. V lost 8 bases to trimming and J lost 0 bases, with 5 bases between them. Germline V gene lookup returns CDR1 MNHEY and CDR2 SMNVEV (reference sequence). The CDR3 loop spans 11 amino acids.